Sequencing of this T cell receptor (beta chain) was carried out in a study of blood T cell repertoires in COVID-19. Looking at the study overall: The United States, Italy and Spain were the sources of the acute and convalescent COVID-19 samples. Sample material is recorded as cDNA or gDNA derived from T cells, B-cell-depleted T cells, or PBMCs.

Germline V gene data show CDR1 as MNHEY and CDR2 as SMNVEV (reference sequence). The V gene lost 4 bases and the J gene lost 7 bases, with 13 bases spanning the gap. The CDR3 spans 13 residues. Original processing notes: Counts of nucleated cells, estimated from reference gene primer amplification, were obtained. Using immunoSEQ multiplex PCR, the repertoire was profiled, and TCRdb retains in-frame clones only, with some absent. The DNA gave D and trimming, while V, J and clone size come from that table. Among more than 200,000 clones listed, about 86% were seen once. The V call is TRBV27, the J call TRBJ1-2, with D maybe TRBD1 (6 bases). The sequenced sample consisted of peripheral blood. The TCR comes from a man aged 35-49 years with active or convalescent COVID-19. The CDR3 spells CASSYDRSFGYTF. The DNA for the CDR3 is TGTGCCAGCAGTTATGACAGGAGTTTTGGCTACACCTTC.